This T cell receptor beta chain comes out of a study of identical twins. This clonotype was recorded many times. Its antigen is not identified. The CDR3 length is 14 residues. Unmatched junction bases numbered 9, after V lost 6 bases and J lost 5 bases. Germline V gives CDR1 ENHRY, CDR2 SYGVKD. The donor group consisted entirely of healthy Caucasians. TCRdb re-analysed the 5' RACE reads in MiXCR, keeping a single row per CDR3 protein. The sample records 1.5 million to 2 million distinct CDR3 sequences, less than 40% being singletons. Study observations and caveats: Out-of-frame TCR alpha sharing observed in monozygotic twins exceeded model estimates.

The chain joins TRBV10-3 to TRBJ2-7, with 8 bases aligning to TRBD2. The sample taken for sequencing was cord blood. The sequence derives from a newborn girl in good health. This CDR3 is CAISRAGAWNEQYF. CDR3 coding DNA: TGTGCCATCAGCCGAGCGGGAGCTTGGAACGAGCAGTACTTC.